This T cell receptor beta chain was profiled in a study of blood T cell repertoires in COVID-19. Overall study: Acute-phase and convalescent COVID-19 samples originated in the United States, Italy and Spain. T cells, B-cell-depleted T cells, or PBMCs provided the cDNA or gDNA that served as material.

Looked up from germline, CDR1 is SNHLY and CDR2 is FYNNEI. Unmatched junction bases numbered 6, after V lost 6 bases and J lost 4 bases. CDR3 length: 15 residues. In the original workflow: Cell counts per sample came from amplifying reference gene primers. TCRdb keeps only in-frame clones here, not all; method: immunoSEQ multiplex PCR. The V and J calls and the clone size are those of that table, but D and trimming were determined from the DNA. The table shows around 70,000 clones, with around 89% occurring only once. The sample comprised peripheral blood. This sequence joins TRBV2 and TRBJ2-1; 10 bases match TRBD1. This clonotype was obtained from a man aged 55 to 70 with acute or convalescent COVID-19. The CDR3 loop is CASRTGGFLYNEQFF. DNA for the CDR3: TGTGCCAGCAGGACAGGGGGCTTCCTATACAATGAGCAGTTCTTC.